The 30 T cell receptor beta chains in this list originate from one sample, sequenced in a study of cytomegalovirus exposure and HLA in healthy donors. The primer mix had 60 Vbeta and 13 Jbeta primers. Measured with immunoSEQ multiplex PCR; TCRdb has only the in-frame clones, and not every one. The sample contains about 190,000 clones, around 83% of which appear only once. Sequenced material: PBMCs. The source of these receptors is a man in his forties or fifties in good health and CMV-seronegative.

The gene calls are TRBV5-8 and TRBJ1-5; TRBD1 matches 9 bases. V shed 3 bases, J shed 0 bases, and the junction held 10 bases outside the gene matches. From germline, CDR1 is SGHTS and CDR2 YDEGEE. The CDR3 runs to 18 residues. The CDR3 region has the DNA TGTGCCAGCAGCTACGGACAGGGGAGAGGTGGTAGCAATCAGCCCCAGCATTTT. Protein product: CASSYGQGRGGSNQPQHF. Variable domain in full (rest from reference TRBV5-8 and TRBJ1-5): EAGVTQSPTHLIKTRGQQATLRCSPISGHTSVYWYQQALGLGLQFLLWYDEGEERNRGNFPPRFSGRQFPNYSSELNVNALELEDSALYLCASSYGQGRGGSNQPQHFGDGTRLSIL.

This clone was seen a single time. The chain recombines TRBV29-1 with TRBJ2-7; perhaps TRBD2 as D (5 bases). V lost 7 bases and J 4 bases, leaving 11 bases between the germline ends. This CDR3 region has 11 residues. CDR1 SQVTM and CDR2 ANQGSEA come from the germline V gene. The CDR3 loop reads CSASDSYEQYF. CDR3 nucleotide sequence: TGCAGCGCTTCGGACTCGTACGAGCAGTACTTC.

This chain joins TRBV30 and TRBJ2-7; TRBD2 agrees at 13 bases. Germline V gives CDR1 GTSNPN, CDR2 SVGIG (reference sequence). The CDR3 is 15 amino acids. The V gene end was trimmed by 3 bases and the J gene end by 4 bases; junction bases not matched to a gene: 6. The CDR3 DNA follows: TGTGCCTGGAGCTCGGGACTAGCGGGAATGTACGAGCAGTACTTC. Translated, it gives CAWSSGLAGMYEQYF.

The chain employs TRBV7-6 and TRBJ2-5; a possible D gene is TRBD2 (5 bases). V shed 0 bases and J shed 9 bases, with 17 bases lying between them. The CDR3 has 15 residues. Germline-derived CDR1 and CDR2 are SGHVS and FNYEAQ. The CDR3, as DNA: TGTGCCAGCAGCTTAGCAAAAACGGGATCCTCAGCCCAGTACTTC. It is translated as CASSLAKTGSSAQYF.

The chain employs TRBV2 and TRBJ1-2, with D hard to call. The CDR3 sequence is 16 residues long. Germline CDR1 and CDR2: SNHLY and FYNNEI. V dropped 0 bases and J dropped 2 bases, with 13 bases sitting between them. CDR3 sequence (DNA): TGTGCCAGCAGTGAAGCGCGTGCGGCCCTGAACTATGGCTACACCTTC. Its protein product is CASSEARAALNYGYTF.

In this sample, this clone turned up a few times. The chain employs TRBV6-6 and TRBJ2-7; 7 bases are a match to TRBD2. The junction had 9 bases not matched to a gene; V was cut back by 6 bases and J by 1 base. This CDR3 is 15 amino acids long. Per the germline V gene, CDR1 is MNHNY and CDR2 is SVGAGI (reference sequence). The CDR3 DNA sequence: TGTGCCAGCAGCCCGGCAATTAGCGGGTCCTACGAGCAGTACTTC. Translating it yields CASSPAISGSYEQYF.

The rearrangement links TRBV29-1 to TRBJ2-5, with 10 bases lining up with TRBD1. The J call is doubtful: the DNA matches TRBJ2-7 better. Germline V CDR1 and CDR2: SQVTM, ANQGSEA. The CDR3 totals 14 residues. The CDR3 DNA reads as TGCAGCGTTGGTCCGGGACAGGGGATCAACGAGCAGTACTTC. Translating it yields CSVGPGQGINEQYF.

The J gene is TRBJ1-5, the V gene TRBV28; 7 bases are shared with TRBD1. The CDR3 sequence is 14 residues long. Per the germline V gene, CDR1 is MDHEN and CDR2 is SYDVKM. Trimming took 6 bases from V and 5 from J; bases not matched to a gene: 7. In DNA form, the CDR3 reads TGTGCCAGCAGAGAACAGGGGATCGATCAGCCCCAGCATTTT. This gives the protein CASREQGIDQPQHF. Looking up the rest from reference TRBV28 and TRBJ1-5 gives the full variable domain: DVKVTQSSRYLVKRTGEKVFLECVQDMDHENMFWYRQDPGLGLRLIYFSYDVKMKEKGDIPEGYSVSREKKERFSLILESASTNQTSMYLCASREQGIDQPQHFGDGTRLSIL.

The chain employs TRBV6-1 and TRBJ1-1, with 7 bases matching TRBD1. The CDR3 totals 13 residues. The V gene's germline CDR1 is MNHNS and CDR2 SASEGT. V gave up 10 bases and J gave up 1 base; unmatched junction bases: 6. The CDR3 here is CATRGDSNTEAFF. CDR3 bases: TGTGCCACCAGGGGGGACTCGAACACTGAAGCTTTCTTT.

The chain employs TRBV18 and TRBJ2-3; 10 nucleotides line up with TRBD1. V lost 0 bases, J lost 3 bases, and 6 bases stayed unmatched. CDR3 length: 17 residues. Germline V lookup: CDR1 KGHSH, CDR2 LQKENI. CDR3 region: CASSPPTGGQLTDTQYF. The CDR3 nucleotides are TGTGCCAGCTCACCACCGACAGGGGGCCAGTTGACAGATACGCAGTATTTT.

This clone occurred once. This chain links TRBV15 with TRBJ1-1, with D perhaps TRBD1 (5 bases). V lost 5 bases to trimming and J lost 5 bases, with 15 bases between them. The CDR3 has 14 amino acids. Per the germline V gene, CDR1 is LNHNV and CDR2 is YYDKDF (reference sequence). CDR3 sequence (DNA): TGTGCCACCAGCGTTGGGCAGGGATGGACTGAAGCTTTCTTT. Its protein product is CATSVGQGWTEAFF.

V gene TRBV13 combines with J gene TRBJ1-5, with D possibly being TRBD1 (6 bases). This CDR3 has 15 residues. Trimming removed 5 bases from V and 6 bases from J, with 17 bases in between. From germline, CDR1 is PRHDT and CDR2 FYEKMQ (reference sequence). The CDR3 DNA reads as TGTGCCAGCAGCAAGGGGGGGGATGTCGGTCAGCCCCAGCATTTT. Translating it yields CASSKGGDVGQPQHF.

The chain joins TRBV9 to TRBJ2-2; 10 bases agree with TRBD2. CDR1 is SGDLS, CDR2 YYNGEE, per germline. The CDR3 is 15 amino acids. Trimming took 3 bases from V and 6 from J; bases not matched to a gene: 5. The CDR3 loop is CASSGAGGRSGELFF. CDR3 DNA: TGTGCCAGCAGCGGAGCGGGGGGGCGATCCGGGGAGCTGTTTTTT.

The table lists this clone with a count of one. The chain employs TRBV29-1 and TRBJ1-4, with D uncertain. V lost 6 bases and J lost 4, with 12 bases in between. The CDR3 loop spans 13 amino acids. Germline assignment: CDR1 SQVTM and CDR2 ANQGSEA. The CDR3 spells CSVLRRSNEKLFF. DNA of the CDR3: TGCAGCGTCCTCCGACGGAGTAATGAAAAACTGTTTTTT.

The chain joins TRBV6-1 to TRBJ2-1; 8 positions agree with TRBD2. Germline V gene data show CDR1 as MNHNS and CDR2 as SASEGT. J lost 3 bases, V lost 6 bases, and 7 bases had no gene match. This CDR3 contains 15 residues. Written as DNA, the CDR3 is TGTGCCAGCAGCGCCAGCGGGAGTTACTACAATGAGCAGTTCTTC. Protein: CASSASGSYYNEQFF.

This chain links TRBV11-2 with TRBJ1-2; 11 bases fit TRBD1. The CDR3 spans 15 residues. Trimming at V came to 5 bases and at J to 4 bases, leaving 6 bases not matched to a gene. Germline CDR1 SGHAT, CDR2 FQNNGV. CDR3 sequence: CASSIFGQGAYGYTF. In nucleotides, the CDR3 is TGTGCCAGCAGCATATTCGGACAGGGGGCCTATGGCTACACCTTC. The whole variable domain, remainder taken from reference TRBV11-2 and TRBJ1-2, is EAGVAQSPRYKIIEKRQSVAFWCNPISGHATLYWYQQILGQGPKLLIQFQNNGVVDDSQLPKDRFSAERLKGVDSTLKIQPAKLEDSAVYLCASSIFGQGAYGYTFGSGTRLTVV.

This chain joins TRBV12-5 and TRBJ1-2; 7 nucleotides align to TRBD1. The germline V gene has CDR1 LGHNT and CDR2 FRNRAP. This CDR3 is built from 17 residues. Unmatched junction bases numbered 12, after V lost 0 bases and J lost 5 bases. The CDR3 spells CASGLVLYGQAFYGYTF. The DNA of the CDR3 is TGTGCTAGTGGTTTGGTACTTTACGGACAGGCCTTTTATGGCTACACCTTC.

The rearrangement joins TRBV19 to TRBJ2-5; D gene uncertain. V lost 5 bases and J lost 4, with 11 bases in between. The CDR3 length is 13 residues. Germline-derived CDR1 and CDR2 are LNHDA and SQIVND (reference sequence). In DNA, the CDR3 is TGTGCCAGTAGTCCGGTCCATCGAGAGACCCAGTACTTC. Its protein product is CASSPVHRETQYF. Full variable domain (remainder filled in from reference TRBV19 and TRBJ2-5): DGGITQSPKYLFRKEGQNVTLSCEQNLNHDAMYWYRQDPGQGLRLIYYSQIVNDFQKGDIAEGYSVSREKKESFPLTVTSAQKNPTAFYLCASSPVHRETQYFGPGTRLLVL.

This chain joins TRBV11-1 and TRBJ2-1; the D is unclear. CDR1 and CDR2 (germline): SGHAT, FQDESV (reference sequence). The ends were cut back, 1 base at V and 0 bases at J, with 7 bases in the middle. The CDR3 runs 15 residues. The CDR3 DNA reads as TGTGCCAGCAGCTTAGGATCTAGCTCCTACAATGAGCAGTTCTTC. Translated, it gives CASSLGSSSYNEQFF.

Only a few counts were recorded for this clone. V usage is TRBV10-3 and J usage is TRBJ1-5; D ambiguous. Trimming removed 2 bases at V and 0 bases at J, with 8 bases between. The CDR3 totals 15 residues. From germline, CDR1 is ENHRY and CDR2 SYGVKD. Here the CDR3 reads CAISELADSNQPQHF. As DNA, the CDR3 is TGTGCCATCAGTGAGCTGGCAGATAGCAATCAGCCCCAGCATTTT.

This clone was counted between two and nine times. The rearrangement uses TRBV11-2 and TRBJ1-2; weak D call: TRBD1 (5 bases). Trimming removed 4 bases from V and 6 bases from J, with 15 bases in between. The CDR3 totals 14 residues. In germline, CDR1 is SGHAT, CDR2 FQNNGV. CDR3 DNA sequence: TGTGCCAGCAGCTCCGGTTCGGGGGGAGATGGCTACACCTTC. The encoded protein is CASSSGSGGDGYTF.

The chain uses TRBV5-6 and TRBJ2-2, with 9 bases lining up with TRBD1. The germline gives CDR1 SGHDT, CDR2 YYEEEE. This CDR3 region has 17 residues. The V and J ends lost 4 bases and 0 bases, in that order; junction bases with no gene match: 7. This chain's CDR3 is CASSHKRQGANTGELFF. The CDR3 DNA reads TGTGCCAGCAGCCATAAGAGACAGGGGGCGAACACCGGGGAGCTGTTTTTT.

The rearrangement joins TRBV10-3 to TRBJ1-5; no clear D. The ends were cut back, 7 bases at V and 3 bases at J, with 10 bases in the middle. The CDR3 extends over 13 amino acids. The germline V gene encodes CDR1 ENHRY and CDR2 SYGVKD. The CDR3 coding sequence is TGTGCCATCAACGGGGAGCTCAATCAGCCCCAGCATTTT. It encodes CAINGELNQPQHF.

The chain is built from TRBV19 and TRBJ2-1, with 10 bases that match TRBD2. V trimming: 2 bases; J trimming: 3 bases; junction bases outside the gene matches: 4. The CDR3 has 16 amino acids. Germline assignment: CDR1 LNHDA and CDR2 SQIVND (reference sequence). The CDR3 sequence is CASSIMTSGLYNEQFF. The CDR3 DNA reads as TGTGCCAGTAGTATAATGACTAGCGGGCTCTACAATGAGCAGTTCTTC.

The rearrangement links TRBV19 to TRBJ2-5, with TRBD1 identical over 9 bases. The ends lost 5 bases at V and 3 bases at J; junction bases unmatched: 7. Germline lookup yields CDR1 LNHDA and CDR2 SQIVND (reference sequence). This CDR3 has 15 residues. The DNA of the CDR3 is TGTGCCAGTAGTCAACAGGGGGCGACGGAAGAGACCCAGTACTTC. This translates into CASSQQGATEETQYF.

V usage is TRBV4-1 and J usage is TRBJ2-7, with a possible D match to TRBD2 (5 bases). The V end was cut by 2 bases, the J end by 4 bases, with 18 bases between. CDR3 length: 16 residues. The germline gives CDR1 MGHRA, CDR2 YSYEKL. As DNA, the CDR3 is TGCGCCAGCAGCCAAATGGGATCCGGGATAAGGTACGAGCAGTACTTC. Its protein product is CASSQMGSGIRYEQYF.

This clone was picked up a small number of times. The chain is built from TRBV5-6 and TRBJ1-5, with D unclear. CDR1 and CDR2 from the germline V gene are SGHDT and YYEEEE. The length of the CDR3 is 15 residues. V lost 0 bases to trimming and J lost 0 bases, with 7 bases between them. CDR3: CASSLGQYSNQPQHF. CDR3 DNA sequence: TGTGCCAGCAGCTTGGGGCAGTATAGCAATCAGCCCCAGCATTTT.

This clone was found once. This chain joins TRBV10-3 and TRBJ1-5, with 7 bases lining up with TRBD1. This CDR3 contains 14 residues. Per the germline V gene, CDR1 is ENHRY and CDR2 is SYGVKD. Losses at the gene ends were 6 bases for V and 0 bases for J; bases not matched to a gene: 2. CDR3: CAISRDSSNQPQHF. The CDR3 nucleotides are TGTGCCATCAGCCGGGACAGTAGCAATCAGCCCCAGCATTTT.

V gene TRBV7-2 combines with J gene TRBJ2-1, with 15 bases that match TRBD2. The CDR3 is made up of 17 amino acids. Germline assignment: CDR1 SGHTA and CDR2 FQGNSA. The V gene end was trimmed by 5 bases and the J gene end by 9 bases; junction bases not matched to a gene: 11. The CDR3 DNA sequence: TGTGCCAGCAGCCCCGGCGGGGGACTAGCGGGGGGAAGTGAGCAGTTCTTC. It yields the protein CASSPGGGLAGGSEQFF.

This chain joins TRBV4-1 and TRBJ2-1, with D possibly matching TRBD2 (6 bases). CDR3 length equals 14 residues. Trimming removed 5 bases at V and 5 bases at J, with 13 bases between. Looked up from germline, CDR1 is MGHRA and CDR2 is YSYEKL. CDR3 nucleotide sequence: TGCGCCAGCAGCAAACGGGGGACCCACAATGAGCAGTTCTTC. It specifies CASSKRGTHNEQFF.